The clone carrying this TCR beta chain was seen repeatedly, ten times or more. Its specificity is not known. From RNA transcripts, TCR beta CDR3 regions were amplified. Using the HTBI primer set, a first-round RT-PCR was run on the TCR CDR3. TCRdb independently ran MiXCR on the multiplex PCR reads; one entry per CDR3 protein. The repertoire holds nearly 600,000 distinct CDR3 sequences, with approximately 14% as singletons. This sample was taken from a study of T cells in Graves' hyperthyroidism and ophthalmopathy. Study results and caveats: Stable hyperthyroidism was separated from ophthalmopathy by a model based on 13 V-J features.

There are 12 residues in the CDR3. Germline V gene sequence: CDR1 ENHRY, CDR2 SYGVKD. V lost 10 bases, J lost 1 base, and 10 bases lay in between. Sequencing used blood. This receptor was taken from a woman in her 30s with Graves' hyperthyroidism that later progressed to Graves' ophthalmopathy. The chain has TRBV10-3 and TRBJ1-1; D not certain. Here the CDR3 reads CATSVTNTEAFF. CDR3 bases: TGTGCCACTTCGGTAACGAACACTGAAGCTTTCTTT.